This TCR beta chain was obtained from a study of T cell repertoires in ileal Crohn's disease (dated by TCRdb to between 2019 and 2020). Concerning the study at large: The median duration of disease was approximately 7.9 years, and at the time of surgery around 32% of patients were active smokers. Roughly half of the patients were given postoperative therapy, with around eleven receiving thiopurines and 18 receiving anti-TNF agents. A total of 170 or so mucosal samples from 57 patients were sequenced, collected from several sites on the surgical specimen and at postoperative endoscopy. Endoscopic postoperative recurrence was defined by a Rutgeerts score above i0. A prospective multicentre cohort supplied the roughly 57 Crohn's disease patients whose TCR repertoires were analysed. The M6 samples were biopsies of the neoterminal ileum collected during postoperative colonoscopy. All patients had surgery for a complication: stricturing disease in around 61% and penetrating disease in about 39%. The study was conducted in parallel with a multicentre cohort built to find predictors of early endoscopic recurrence after ileocolonic resection.

General conclusions and limits of the study: Postoperative endoscopy timing varied within the first year after surgery, with a median delay of about 7 months. A significantly higher proportion of clonal expansions was observed in active smokers at surgery than in non-smokers (approximately 26% vs 20%, p=0.02). Mucosal CD4 and CD8 T cells were sorted and sequenced only in a subgroup of patients, the size of which was not stated. Compared with CD4 T cells, sorted CD8 T cells held more high-frequency clones, which suggests that the mucosal expansions were mostly CD8. Endoscopic recurrence was found to be associated with higher high-frequency clone percentages at surgery, and recurrence was observed in all patients with clonality above 26.8% (18/57).

What the time point label conveys for this sample: neoterminal ileum biopsy at postoperative endoscopy, about 6 months after surgery. To be eligible, patients had to be adults with ileal or ileocolonic Crohn's disease and an indication for ileocolonic resection. Whole ileal mucosal biopsies were kept frozen at -80 degrees C prior to DNA extraction. A TRizol-based method was used to extract genomic DNA from the frozen whole biopsies, and the DNA was quantified with a NanoDrop 2000 spectrophotometer. For commercial TCRB immunosequencing, approximately 480 nanograms of biopsy DNA were submitted for each sample. Adaptive Biotechnology amplified the CDR3 regions from genomic DNA with a two-step multiplex PCR designed to control amplification bias. Primers covering every V and J gene segment were used in the first PCR, while barcodes and Illumina adapters were added in the second PCR. CDR3 libraries were sequenced on an Illumina instrument. Concerning the study's data processing: The analysis drew on both the pipelines supplied by the vendor and custom analysis of the raw data in R/Bioconductor running R version 3.3.0. Clonality, which ranges from 0 to 1, was calculated as the inverse of the normalised Shannon entropy across all productive clones. High-frequency clones were defined as the repertoire share of the top 100 clones, retaining only clones passing a 95% confidence test. The Simpson index measured repertoire diversity, and the Morisita-Horn index measured overlap between samples. The immuneACCESS repertoire file appears here via TCRdb, limited to in-frame rearrangements. These files lack a portion of the clones; in checked studies, under half of the deficit traces to unresolved V genes, and the cause of the others is not known. V, J and clone size were drawn from that table, and D and trimming were deduced from the DNA. In this sample the table shows approximately 2,300 clones, 62% of which occur a single time. In total, the top ten clones hold under 13% of the sample.

As for this clone: Its target antigen remains unknown. One base away there is no much larger clone; base qualities are not given.

The receptor comes from an adult with Crohn's disease. Sequenced: ileal tissue.

The DNA is TGCGCCAGCAATGACGGGGGAAATTCACCCCTCCACTTT. Its product reads: CASNDGGNSPLHF. The V and J genes are TRBV5-1 and TRBJ1-6; the D gene is possibly TRBD1, with 5 bases matching. The germline V gene gives CDR1 as SGHRS and CDR2 as YFSETQ. The CDR3 covers 13 residues, taking in both the cysteine and the phenylalanine. Just CDR3 DNA is preserved here, 39 bases in frame from base 1. V gives up 6 bases and J gives up 7 bases, and the segment between their germline ends measures 11 bases.